The 10 T cell receptor beta chains presented below share a single source sample, sequenced in a study of T-cell memory formation after mild COVID-19. TCRdb called the 5' RACE reads again in MiXCR, with one record for every CDR3 protein. The table includes almost 350,000 distinct CDR3 sequences, roughly 20% detected once. The material sequenced was PBMCs or a T cell subset sorted from them (not recorded which). The source is a man between 18 and 29 years old who had mild COVID-19 (a few samples of this study predate the infection). Cell type and time point are not known.

The gene calls are TRBV7-9 and TRBJ2-3; either TRBD1 or TRBD2 may supply D (5 bases each). Germline CDR1 SEHNR, CDR2 FQNEAQ (reference sequence). CDR3 length: 14 residues. The CDR3 DNA reads as TGTGTTACGAGGGGTAGCGCCAGCACAGATACGCAGTATTTT. It specifies CVTRGSASTDTQYF.

At least ten counts were recorded for this clonotype. CDR3 loop: CSASGLDVTFQETQYF. The DNA of the CDR3 is TGCAGTGCTAGTGGATTGGACGTAACCTTCCAAGAGACCCAGTACTTC. The rearrangement uses TRBV20-1 and TRBJ2-5; D remains ambiguous. The CDR3 consists of 16 residues. V dropped 3 bases and J dropped 1 base, with 18 bases sitting between them. CDR1 is DFQATT and CDR2 is SNEGSKA in the germline V gene (reference sequence).

The chain recombines TRBV7-2 with TRBJ2-2; 9 bases map to TRBD2. The J segment lost 6 bases and the V segment lost 5 bases, leaving 13 bases of the junction unmatched. Germline V CDR1 and CDR2: SGHTA, FQGNSA. This CDR3 contains 17 residues. The CDR3 here is CASSPETLAGLPGELFF. In DNA form, the CDR3 reads TGTGCCAGCAGCCCAGAGACTCTAGCGGGGTTACCCGGGGAGCTGTTTTTT.

This clonotype was found many times. V is TRBV5-1 and J is TRBJ2-5; D remains ambiguous. V lost 4 bases, J lost 0 bases, and 7 bases lay in between. Germline V gene sequence: CDR1 SGHRS, CDR2 YFSETQ. CDR3 length equals 13 residues. CDR3: CASSALYQETQYF. As DNA, the CDR3 is TGCGCCAGCAGCGCCTTGTACCAAGAGACCCAGTACTTC.

This clonotype was counted ten times or more. The chain couples TRBV7-9 to TRBJ2-7; D gene ambiguous. Germline CDR1 is SEHNR and CDR2 is FQNEAQ (reference sequence). The ends were cut back, 5 bases at V and 0 bases at J, with 17 bases in the middle. The CDR3 is 16 residues long. The CDR3 sequence is CASSPGPFERSYEQYV. In DNA, the CDR3 is TGTGCCAGCAGCCCCGGGCCCTTCGAGCGCTCCTACGAGCAGTACGTC.

For the CDR3, the DNA is TGTGCCAGCAGTTTCTCAGCTCCGGGGGCTGACGGGGGTTTTAATGGCTACACCTTC. This gives the protein CASSFSAPGADGGFNGYTF. V and J are TRBV12-3 or TRBV12-4 and TRBJ1-2, with a weak D call TRBD1 (6 bases). This CDR3 has 19 amino acids. The V end lost 3 bases, the J end lost 6 bases, and 29 bases lay between the germline ends.

This chain joins TRBV12-3 or TRBV12-4 and TRBJ2-3, with 7 nucleotides matching TRBD2. CDR3 length: 17 residues. V dropped 6 bases and J dropped 1; count of bases not matched to a gene: 13. The CDR3 DNA reads TGTGCCAGCAGCTACCGAGGCGGGGGTGTCGGCACAGATACGCAGTATTTT. This encodes CASSYRGGGVGTDTQYF.

This clonotype appeared a few times. The J gene is TRBJ2-5, the V gene TRBV20-1, with no clear D. This CDR3 is 14 amino acids long. Germline lookup yields CDR1 DFQATT and CDR2 SNEGSKA (reference sequence). The V end lost 6 bases, the J end lost 4 bases, and 18 bases lay between the germline ends. The CDR3 bases are TGCAGTGCGAAACATTGGGGTACGAGAGAGACCCAGTACTTC. This translates into CSAKHWGTRETQYF.

The gene calls are TRBV7-8 and TRBJ1-2, with D perhaps TRBD1 (6 bases). This CDR3 spans 14 amino acids. V lost 1 base, J lost 5 bases, and 11 bases lay in between. Looked up from germline, CDR1 is SGHVS and CDR2 is FQNEAQ. The CDR3 nucleotides are TGTGCCAGCAGCTTAGGCGTTCAGGGGTATGGCTACACCTTC. This translates into CASSLGVQGYGYTF.

The chain combines TRBV2 with TRBJ2-1; no clear D. The germline gives CDR1 SNHLY, CDR2 FYNNEI. With 8 bases removed from V and 5 bases from J, the gap between germline ends came to 19 bases. CDR3 size: 15 residues. In DNA form, the CDR3 reads TGTGCCAGCCGCTTCTTCTCCCCTAGGAACAATGAGCAGTTCTTC. Protein product: CASRFFSPRNNEQFF. The whole variable domain, remainder taken from reference TRBV2 and TRBJ2-1, is EPEVTQTPSHQVTQMGQEVILRCVPISNHLYFYWYRQILGQKVEFLVSFYNNEISEKSEIFDDQFSVERPDGSNFTLKIRSTKLEDSAMYFCASRFFSPRNNEQFFGPGTRLTVL.